The 16 T cell receptor beta chains reported below all come from one sample, sequenced in a study of cytomegalovirus exposure and HLA in healthy donors. 13 Jbeta primers and 60 Vbeta primers were used for the PCR. The repertoire was sequenced with immunoSEQ multiplex PCR; TCRdb's copy has only in-frame clones and lacks some. This sample has around 170,000 clones, with roughly 70% found just once. Sequencing was carried out using PBMCs. All receptors come from a girl between 5 and 17 years old in good health and CMV-seronegative.

V usage is TRBV30 and J usage is TRBJ2-3, with 10 nucleotides matching TRBD2. Germline assignment: CDR1 GTSNPN and CDR2 SVGIG (reference sequence). This CDR3 contains 15 residues. J gave up 2 bases and V 2 bases, and 4 bases lay outside the gene matches. The CDR3 bases are TGTGCCTGGAGTATAAGCGGGGGGGCCACAGATACGCAGTATTTT. It encodes CAWSISGGATDTQYF.

The chain is built from TRBV5-6 and TRBJ2-5; the D gene is possibly TRBD1 (5 bases). CDR3 length: 16 residues. Trimming took off 4 bases at V and 3 bases at J, with 19 bases between the two ends. Germline-derived CDR1 and CDR2 are SGHDT and YYEEEE. This chain's CDR3 is CASSTLPRQGEETQYF. Here the CDR3 DNA reads TGTGCCAGCAGCACCTTACCGAGGCAGGGCGAAGAGACCCAGTACTTC. Using reference TRBV5-6 and TRBJ2-5 for the parts outside the CDR3, the full variable domain is DAGVTQSPTHLIKTRGQQVTLRCSPKSGHDTVSWYQQALGQGPQFIFQYYEEEERQRGNFPDRFSGHQFPNYSSELNVNALLLGDSALYLCASSTLPRQGEETQYFGPGTRLLVL.

In this sample, this clone turned up once. The gene calls are TRBV14 and TRBJ1-6; D is possibly TRBD1 (5 bases). The CDR3 is 15 residues long. Between the trimmed V and J ends, which lost 0 bases and 9 bases, there was a span of 12 bases. Germline CDR1 is SGHDN and CDR2 is FVKESK. CDR3 nucleotides: TGTGCCAGCAGCCAAGATATGGGGGGTACTTCACCCCTCCACTTT. This gives the protein CASSQDMGGTSPLHF.

V usage is TRBV2 and J usage is TRBJ1-2; a weak D match, TRBD1 (6 bases). Trimming cost V 8 bases and J 4 bases, with 14 bases left between them. Per germline, CDR1 SNHLY and CDR2 FYNNEI. CDR3 length: 13 residues. In nucleotides, the CDR3 is TGTGCCAGCTCCTCCGCGGGGGCCTATGGCTACACCTTC. Translation gives CASSSAGAYGYTF.

Only a few counts were recorded for this clone. The V gene is TRBV5-1, the J gene TRBJ1-1, with D perhaps TRBD1 (5 bases). The CDR3 is 14 amino acids. Germline CDR1 and CDR2: SGHRS and YFSETQ. Trimming left V 2 bases short and J 2 bases short, with 10 bases between. Here the CDR3 DNA reads TGCGCCAGCAGCTTTTCTGACAGTAACACTGAAGCTTTCTTT. Translated: CASSFSDSNTEAFF.

The gene calls are TRBV6-1 and TRBJ1-5; maybe TRBD1 (6 bases). V was cut by 2 bases and J by 3 bases, with 11 bases left in between. Germline V gene lookup returns CDR1 MNHNS and CDR2 SASEGT. CDR3 size: 15 residues. The CDR3 DNA is TGTGCCAGCAGTGAAATGGGGGCCCACAATCAGCCCCAGCATTTT. It codes for CASSEMGAHNQPQHF.

This clone was detected a few times. V usage is TRBV6-5 and J usage is TRBJ1-2; 8 bases are shared with TRBD1. V shed 4 bases, J shed 5 bases, and the junction held 9 bases outside the gene matches. Germline CDR1 reads MNHEY; CDR2 reads SVGAGI. The CDR3 spans 15 residues. CDR3 sequence: CASSSPWTGPYGYTF. The CDR3 bases are TGTGCCAGCAGTTCGCCTTGGACAGGGCCTTATGGCTACACCTTC.

The CDR3 DNA reads TGTGCCAGCAAGGGTGTGGGACACGAAATGGGTTCACCCCTCCACTTT. Translated, it gives CASKGVGHEMGSPLHF. The chain recombines TRBV2 with TRBJ1-6; D perhaps matches TRBD1 (6 bases). Per the germline V gene, CDR1 is SNHLY and CDR2 is FYNNEI. This CDR3 contains 16 residues. Deletions cut 7 bases from V and 9 bases from J, with 22 bases between.

The CDR3 protein is CASSSSGGPSNQPQHF. The DNA of the CDR3 is TGTGCCAGCAGCTCCTCGGGGGGGCCCAGCAATCAGCCCCAGCATTTT. The chain joins TRBV7-2 to TRBJ1-5, with a possible D match to TRBD1 (6 bases). CDR1 and CDR2 from the germline V gene are SGHTA and FQGNSA. The CDR3 length is 16 residues. Trimming left V 4 bases short and J 1 base short, with 14 bases between.

The CDR3 loop is CASSPEAGTGAEKLFF. The CDR3 DNA follows: TGTGCCAGCAGCCCCGAGGCGGGGACAGGGGCTGAAAAACTGTTTTTT. V usage is TRBV7-2 and J usage is TRBJ1-4, with TRBD1 matching 10 bases. Trimming removed 5 bases from V and 7 bases from J; junction bases left unmatched: 10. This CDR3 spans 16 amino acids. CDR1 and CDR2 (germline): SGHTA, FQGNSA.

This clone was found a few times. This chain links TRBV6-4 with TRBJ2-7, with 10 bases fitting TRBD1. This CDR3 has 14 residues. Looked up from germline, CDR1 is MRHNA and CDR2 is SNTAGT. V dropped 3 bases and J dropped 3; count of bases not matched to a gene: 2. CDR3 protein: CASSEGQGIYEQYF. The CDR3 DNA is TGTGCCAGCAGTGAGGGACAGGGGATCTACGAGCAGTACTTC.

The chain has TRBV13 and TRBJ2-3, with D possibly matching TRBD2 (8 bases). CDR1 and CDR2 (germline): PRHDT, FYEKMQ (reference sequence). V shed 5 bases and J shed 5 bases, with 23 bases lying between them. CDR3 size: 17 residues. CDR3 sequence: CASSRGTAGDHRDTQYF. The CDR3 region has the DNA TGTGCCAGCAGCCGGGGGACAGCGGGGGATCATAGAGATACGCAGTATTTT.

In its sample, this clone was seen a few times. This chain connects TRBV6-1 to TRBJ1-2; TRBD1 agrees at 8 bases. The V gene's germline CDR1 is MNHNS and CDR2 SASEGT. This CDR3 is built from 13 residues. V was pared by 6 bases and J by 4 bases, with 4 bases of the junction left unmatched. CDR3 sequence reads: CASRTGEFYGYTF. The CDR3 nucleotides read TGTGCCAGCAGGACAGGGGAATTCTATGGCTACACCTTC.

The chain joins TRBV4-2 to TRBJ1-6; no firm D call. Germline lookup yields CDR1 LGHNA and CDR2 YNFKEQ. The CDR3 covers 19 residues. V gave up 0 bases and J gave up 0 bases, with 15 bases separating them. The CDR3 DNA reads as TGTGCCAGCAGCCAAGAACTCCCAGGCCTAAGCTCCTATAATTCACCCCTCCACTTT. It translates to CASSQELPGLSSYNSPLHF.

The chain combines TRBV4-1 with TRBJ1-2; 9 bases line up with TRBD1. The V gene end was trimmed by 0 bases and the J gene end by 3 bases; junction bases not matched to a gene: 8. The germline V gene has CDR1 MGHRA and CDR2 YSYEKL. The CDR3 has 17 amino acids. CDR3 in DNA: TGCGCCAGCAGCCAAGATGGAGCAGGACAGGGGCACTATGGCTACACCTTC. It yields the protein CASSQDGAGQGHYGYTF.

V is TRBV5-4 and J is TRBJ2-1; D is possibly TRBD2 (6 bases). Germline CDR1 is SGHNT and CDR2 is YYREEE (reference sequence). The CDR3 is 14 residues long. The ends were cut back, 4 bases at V and 6 bases at J, with 14 bases in the middle. The CDR3 DNA reads TGTGCCAGCAGCCCCCAAGGGCGGGGCAATGAGCAGTTCTTC. It encodes CASSPQGRGNEQFF.